This TCR beta chain derives from a study of OX40 agonist ivuxolimab in advanced cancers. Study background: Ivuxolimab was administered intravenously to patients at 0.01 to 10 mg/kg every 2 weeks. A male proportion of about 84% was recorded, with mean age approximately 56 years and range about 20 to 79. Whole-study results and caveats: The specificity for antigen of the expanded peripheral T cells was not determined. Expanded clones were, on average, more numerous among CD8+ T cells than CD4+.

To note about this clone: Antigen specificity is unknown.

J lost 6 bases, V lost 3 bases, and 10 bases had no gene match. Per the germline V gene, CDR1 is SEHNR and CDR2 is FQNEAQ (reference sequence). The CDR3 consists of 16 residues. Assay used: immunoSEQ multiplex PCR; TCRdb lists only in-frame clones, some missing. The sample shows about 83,000 clones, less than 85% of them seen only once. V gene TRBV7-9 combines with J gene TRBJ2-3, with TRBD2 matching over 9 bases. The sequence came from an adult with an advanced solid tumor such as melanoma, head and neck, liver or kidney cancer. Here the sequenced sample was CD4+ or CD8+ T cells sorted from blood, taken in a trial of the OX40 agonist ivuxolimab. In DNA, the CDR3 is TGTGCCAGCAGCTTGGGGCTAGCGGGACCCGGGGATACGCAGTATTTT. Residues: CASSLGLAGPGDTQYF.